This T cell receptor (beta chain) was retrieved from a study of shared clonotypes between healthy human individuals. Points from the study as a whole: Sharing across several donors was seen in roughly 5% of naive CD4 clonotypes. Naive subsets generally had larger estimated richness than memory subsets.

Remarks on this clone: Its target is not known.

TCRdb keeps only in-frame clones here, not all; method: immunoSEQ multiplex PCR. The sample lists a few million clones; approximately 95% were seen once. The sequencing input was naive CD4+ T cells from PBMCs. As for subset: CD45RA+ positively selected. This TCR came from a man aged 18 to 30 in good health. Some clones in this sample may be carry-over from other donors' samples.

CDR3 sequence reads: CSVEDRGTSLNEQFF. For the CDR3, the DNA is TGCAGCGTTGAAGATCGGGGGACTTCACTTAATGAGCAGTTCTTC. This chain connects TRBV29-1 to TRBJ2-1; weak D call: TRBD2 (6 bases). CDR1 and CDR2 from the germline V gene are SQVTM and ANQGSEA. The CDR3 is 15 residues long. V dropped 0 bases and J dropped 7 bases, with 16 bases sitting between them.